The clone carrying this TCR beta chain was counted at least ten times. Antigen specificity is unknown. The data are from a study of response to subunit inactivated influenza vaccine. Germline V CDR1 and CDR2: SGHRS, YFSETQ. V lost 2 bases, J lost 4 bases, and 7 bases stayed unmatched. This CDR3 is 15 amino acids long. Findings and limits, study-wide: Only a handful of new T cells, the authors suggested, are recruited with each seasonal influenza vaccination.

One entry per CDR3 protein results from TCRdb running MiXCR on the RT-PCR reads. The sample holds hundreds of thousands of distinct CDR3 sequences, 25% seen once. The V gene is TRBV5-1, the J gene TRBJ2-3; 7 nucleotides match TRBD2. The source was CD4+ T cells sorted from PBMCs, collected roughly 5 days after vaccination. The receptor was isolated from a man aged 50 or older who received an inactivated influenza vaccine. The CDR3 DNA reads as TGCGCCAGCAGCTTAGCGGGGAAGGCCGCAGATACGCAGTATTTT. It encodes CASSLAGKAADTQYF.